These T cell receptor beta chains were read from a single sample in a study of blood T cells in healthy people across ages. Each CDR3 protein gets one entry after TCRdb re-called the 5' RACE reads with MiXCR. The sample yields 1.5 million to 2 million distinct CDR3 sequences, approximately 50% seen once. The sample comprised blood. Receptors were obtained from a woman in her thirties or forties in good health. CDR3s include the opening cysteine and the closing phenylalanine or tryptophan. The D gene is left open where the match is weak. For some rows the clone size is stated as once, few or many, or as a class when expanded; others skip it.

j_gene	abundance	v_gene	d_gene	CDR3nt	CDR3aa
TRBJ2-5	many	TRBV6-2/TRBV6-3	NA	TGTGCCAGCAGTTATCAGGGAGGAGAGACCCAGTACTTC	CASSYQGGETQYF
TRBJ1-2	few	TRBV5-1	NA	TGCGCCAGCAGCTTGGGACTGGAGGGCTATGGCTACACCTTC	CASSLGLEGYGYTF
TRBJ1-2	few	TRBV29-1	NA	TGCAGCGTTGACGTGGGGTTTGACTATGGCTACACCTTC	CSVDVGFDYGYTF
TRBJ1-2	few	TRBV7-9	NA	TGTGCCAGCAGCTTAGGTCTCGGAGCTAACTATGGCTACACCTTC	CASSLGLGANYGYTF
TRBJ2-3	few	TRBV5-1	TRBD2	TGCGCCAGCAGCGAGAGGACTAGCGGGGTCGATACGCAGTATTTT	CASSERTSGVDTQYF
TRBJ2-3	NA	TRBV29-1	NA	TGCAGCGTTTTGAACGCTAGGGCCCCTTTCCCTAGCACAGATACGCAGTATTTT	CSVLNARAPFPSTDTQYF
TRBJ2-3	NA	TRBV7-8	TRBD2	TGTGCCAGCAGCTTAGGGTCTAGCGGGGGGGCTAGCACAGATACGCAGTATTTT	CASSLGSSGGASTDTQYF
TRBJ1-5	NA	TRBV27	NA	TGTGCCAGCAGTTTAACTGGGATTCAGCCCCAGCATTTT	CASSLTGIQPQHF
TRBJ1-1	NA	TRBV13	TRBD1	TGTGCCTGCAAGGGACAGCTGAACACTGAAGCTTTCTTT	CACKGQLNTEAFF
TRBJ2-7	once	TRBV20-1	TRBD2	TGCGAGGGGTATAGCGGGGGGGCATATGAGCAGTACTTC	CEGYSGGAYEQYF
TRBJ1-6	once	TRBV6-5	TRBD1	TGTGCCAGCAGTTACGTGGGGACAGGGCTATCACCCCTCCACTTT	CASSYVGTGLSPLHF
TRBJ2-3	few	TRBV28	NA	TGTGCCAGCAGTTTTCCTGGGTCCACAGATACGCAGTATTTT	CASSFPGSTDTQYF
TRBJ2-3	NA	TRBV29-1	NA	TGCAGCGTTGATGGGGAATTCGCGGATACGCAGTATTTT	CSVDGEFADTQYF
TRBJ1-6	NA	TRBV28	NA	TGTGCCAGCGAGGGGGATGGTTCACCCCTCCACTTT	CASEGDGSPLHF
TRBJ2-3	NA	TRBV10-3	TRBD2	TGTGCCGTTCTAGCGGCCGGCACAGATACGCAGTATTTT	CAVLAAGTDTQYF